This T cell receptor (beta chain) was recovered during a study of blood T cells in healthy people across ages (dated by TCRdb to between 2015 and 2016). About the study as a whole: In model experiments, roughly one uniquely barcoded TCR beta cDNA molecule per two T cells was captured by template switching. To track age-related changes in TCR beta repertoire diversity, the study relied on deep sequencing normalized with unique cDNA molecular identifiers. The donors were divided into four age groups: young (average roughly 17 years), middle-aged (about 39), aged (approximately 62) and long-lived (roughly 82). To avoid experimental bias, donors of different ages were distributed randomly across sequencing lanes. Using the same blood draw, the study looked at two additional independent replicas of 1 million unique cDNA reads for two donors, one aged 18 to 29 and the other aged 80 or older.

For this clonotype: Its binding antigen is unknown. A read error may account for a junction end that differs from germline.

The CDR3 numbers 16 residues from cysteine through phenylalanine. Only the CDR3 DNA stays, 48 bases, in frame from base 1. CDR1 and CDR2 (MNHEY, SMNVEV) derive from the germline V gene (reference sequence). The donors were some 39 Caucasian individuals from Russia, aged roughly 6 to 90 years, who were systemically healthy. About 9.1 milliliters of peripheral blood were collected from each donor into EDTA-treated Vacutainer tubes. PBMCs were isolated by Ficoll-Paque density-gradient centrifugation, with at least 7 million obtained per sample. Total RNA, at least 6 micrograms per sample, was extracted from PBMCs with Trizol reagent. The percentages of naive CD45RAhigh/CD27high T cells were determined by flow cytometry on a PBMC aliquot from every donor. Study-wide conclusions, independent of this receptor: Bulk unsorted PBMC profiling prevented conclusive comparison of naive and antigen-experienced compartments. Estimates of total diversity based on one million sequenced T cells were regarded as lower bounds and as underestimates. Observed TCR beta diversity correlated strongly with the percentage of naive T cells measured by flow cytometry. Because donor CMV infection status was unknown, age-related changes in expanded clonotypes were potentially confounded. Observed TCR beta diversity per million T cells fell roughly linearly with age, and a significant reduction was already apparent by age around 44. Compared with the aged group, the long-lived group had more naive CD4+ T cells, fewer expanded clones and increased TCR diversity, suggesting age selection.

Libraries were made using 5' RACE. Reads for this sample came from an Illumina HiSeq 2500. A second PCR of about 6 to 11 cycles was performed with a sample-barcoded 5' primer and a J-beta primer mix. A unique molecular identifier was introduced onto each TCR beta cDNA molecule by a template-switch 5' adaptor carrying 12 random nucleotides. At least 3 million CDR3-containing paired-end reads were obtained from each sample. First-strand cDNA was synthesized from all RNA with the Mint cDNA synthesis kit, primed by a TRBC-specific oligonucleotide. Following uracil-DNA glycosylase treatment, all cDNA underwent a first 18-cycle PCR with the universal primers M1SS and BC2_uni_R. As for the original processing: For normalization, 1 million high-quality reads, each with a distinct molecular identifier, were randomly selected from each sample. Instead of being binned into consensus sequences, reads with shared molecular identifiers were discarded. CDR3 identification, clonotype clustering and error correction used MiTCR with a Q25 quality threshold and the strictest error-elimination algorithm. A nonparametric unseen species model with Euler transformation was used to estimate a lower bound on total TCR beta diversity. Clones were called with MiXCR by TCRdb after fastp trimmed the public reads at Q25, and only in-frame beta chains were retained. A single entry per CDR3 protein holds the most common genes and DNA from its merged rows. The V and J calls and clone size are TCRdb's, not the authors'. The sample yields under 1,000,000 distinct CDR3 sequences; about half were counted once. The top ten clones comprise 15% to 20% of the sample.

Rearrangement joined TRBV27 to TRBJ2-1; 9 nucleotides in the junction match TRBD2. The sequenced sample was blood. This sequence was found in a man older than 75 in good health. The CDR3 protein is CAGSPPLAGIYNEQFF. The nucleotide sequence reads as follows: TGTGCCGGCAGCCCCCCTCTAGCGGGGATATACAATGAGCAGTTCTTC.